The clone carrying this T cell receptor beta chain was seen a handful of times. The antigen remains unidentified. A much larger clone lies a single base off, so this may be a read error. V lost 0 bases and J 0 bases, leaving 6 bases between the germline ends. The length of the CDR3 is 14 residues. Germline V lookup: CDR1 SEHNR, CDR2 FQNEAQ (reference sequence). Time point of the sample: newly diagnosed GD, antithyroid drugs for less than 3 months. RNA extracted from PBMCs served as the sequencing template. This specimen comes from a study of regulatory T cells in long-lasting Graves disease. Study-wide background: Freshly diagnosed Graves' patients had used antithyroid drugs for under 3 months. Study outcomes and limitations: For persistent Graves' patients, TCR diversity was lower than for newly diagnosed ones.

According to the study, TCR beta libraries were built with iRepertoire HTBI primers and CDR3-region Arm-PCR. MiXCR was run by TCRdb on the multiplex PCR reads, yielding one entry per CDR3 protein. This sample yields roughly 610,000 distinct CDR3 sequences, of which 15% to 20% are seen a single time; 12% belongs to the top ten. The sample was also linked to a second study, of T cells in Graves' hyperthyroidism and ophthalmopathy.

The material sequenced was peripheral blood mononuclear cells (PBMCs), taken at new diagnosis, from a patient treated with antithyroid drugs. This clonotype originated in a man aged 18 to 29 with Graves disease. The rearrangement links TRBV7-9 to TRBJ2-7; D unresolved. The CDR3 coding sequence is TGTGCCAGCAGCTTAGCAGTTGTCTCCTACGAGCAGTACTTC. It yields the protein CASSLAVVSYEQYF.